The T cell receptor (beta chain) described here comes from a study of CD8 T cells in Susac syndrome. Reverse transcription used about 0.45 to 1 ug RNA and random hexamers. TCRdb independently ran MiXCR on the immunoSEQ multiplex PCR reads; one entry per CDR3 protein. Of around 130,000 distinct CDR3 sequences detected, around 85% appear once; the ten largest clones hold around 0.49%. V lost 4 bases, J lost 0 bases, and 12 bases lay in between. From germline, CDR1 is WSHSY and CDR2 SAAADI. This CDR3 region has 16 residues. J is TRBJ2-2 and V is TRBV10-2; D remains unclear. Sequenced material: CD8+ T cells from PBMCs. The sequence came from a human donor with multiple sclerosis. The CDR3 region has the DNA TGCGCCAGCAGTGCGGCCCCATACGCGAACACCGGGGAGCTGTTTTTT. Protein: CASSAAPYANTGELFF.